One and the same sample provided the 23 T cell receptor beta chains below, sequenced in a study of patients and donors after allogeneic stem cell transplantation. MiXCR, applied by TCRdb to the RT-PCR reads, yields one record per CDR3 protein. Of fewer than 30,000 distinct CDR3 sequences in the sample, 8% to 10% were seen once. Sequenced input: blood, either unsorted or a sorted T cell fraction (not recorded which). The receptors were gathered from a human donor who was either an allogeneic HSCT recipient or a stem cell or donor lymphocyte infusion donor (not recorded which). It is not recorded whose cells these are; they may come from a transplant donor.

This rearrangement joins TRBV15 to TRBJ2-3; D is perhaps TRBD2 (6 bases). Trimming took 1 base from V and 3 from J, leaving 11 bases between them. CDR3 size: 15 residues. Germline V CDR1 and CDR2: LNHNV, YYDKDF (reference sequence). CDR3 in DNA: TGTGCCACCAGCAGAGGGGGAGGAGTTACAGATACGCAGTATTTT. This translates into CATSRGGGVTDTQYF.

This clonotype appeared a few times. The chain uses TRBV2 and TRBJ2-5; perhaps D is TRBD1 or TRBD2 (6 bases each). V lost 6 bases, J lost 5 bases, and 16 bases lay in between. Germline CDR1 and CDR2: SNHLY and FYNNEI. CDR3 length equals 14 residues. The CDR3 nucleotides are TGTGCCAGCAGAGGGGGGTTAGTGAGGGAGACCCAGTACTTC. As protein: CASRGGLVRETQYF. The full variable domain, completed using reference TRBV2 and TRBJ2-5, is EPEVTQTPSHQVTQMGQEVILRCVPISNHLYFYWYRQILGQKVEFLVSFYNNEISEKSEIFDDQFSVERPDGSNFTLKIRSTKLEDSAMYFCASRGGLVRETQYFGPGTRLLVL.

The V call is TRBV6-1, the J call TRBJ2-7; perhaps D is TRBD1 or TRBD2 (6 bases each). This CDR3 has 14 amino acids. Looked up from germline, CDR1 is MNHNS and CDR2 is SASEGT. V was pared by 10 bases and J by 6 bases, with 22 bases between. The CDR3 loop reads CATNKDGGHGEQYF. The CDR3 DNA is TGTGCCACCAACAAGGATGGGGGGCATGGCGAGCAGTACTTC.

This clonotype was counted at least ten times. This chain connects TRBV29-1 to TRBJ2-1; 11 bases map to TRBD2. The trim removed 5 bases at V and 7 bases at J, leaving 7 bases unmatched. The CDR3 is made up of 14 amino acids. Germline V lookup: CDR1 SQVTM, CDR2 ANQGSEA. The CDR3 region is CSVSVAGGRNEQFF. CDR3 nucleotides: TGCAGCGTTTCAGTAGCGGGGGGGCGGAATGAGCAGTTCTTC.

The chain employs TRBV15 and TRBJ1-5; D gene ambiguous. Per germline, CDR1 LNHNV and CDR2 YYDKDF (reference sequence). V lost 0 bases and J lost 5, with 11 bases in between. This CDR3 has 15 amino acids. The CDR3 spells CATSRDPRKDQPQHF. The CDR3 bases are TGTGCCACCAGCAGAGATCCGAGGAAAGATCAGCCCCAGCATTTT.

The chain combines TRBV9 with TRBJ1-4; D possibly corresponds to TRBD1 (6 bases). Per the germline V gene, CDR1 is SGDLS and CDR2 is YYNGEE. The ends were cut back, 2 bases at V and 1 base at J, with 12 bases in the middle. The CDR3 runs 16 residues. The CDR3 here is CASSVGALITNEKLFF. The CDR3, as DNA: TGTGCCAGCAGCGTGGGGGCGCTGATAACTAATGAAAAACTGTTTTTT.

The rearrangement joins TRBV5-1 to TRBJ1-3; 8 positions match TRBD1. Germline CDR1 is SGHRS and CDR2 is YFSETQ. This CDR3 is 16 amino acids long. V shed 4 bases and J 0 bases; nucleotides not matched to a gene: 6. CDR3 region: CASSPETGGSGNTIYF. As DNA, the CDR3 is TGCGCCAGCAGCCCAGAAACAGGGGGCTCTGGAAACACCATATATTTT.

The chain employs TRBV9 and TRBJ2-2, with 9 positions matching TRBD2. J lost 8 bases, V lost 10 bases, and 9 bases had no gene match. CDR3 length equals 13 residues. Germline CDR1 and CDR2: SGDLS and YYNGEE. For the CDR3, the DNA is TGTGCCGGGGGCGGGAGGGCTATTGGGGAGCTGTTTTTT. Encoded protein: CAGGGRAIGELFF.

This chain uses TRBV28 with TRBJ1-6; D is unclear. Looked up from germline, CDR1 is MDHEN and CDR2 is SYDVKM. This CDR3 has 14 residues. V lost 8 bases to trimming and J lost 10 bases, with 18 bases between them. In DNA form, the CDR3 reads TGTGCCAGCTGCCGACTGTCCTCTAGCTCACCCCTCCACTTT. It translates to CASCRLSSSSPLHF.

In its sample, this clonotype was seen many times. The V call is TRBV5-1, the J call TRBJ2-7; no definite D call. The CDR3 contains 14 residues. Between the trimmed V and J ends, which lost 0 bases and 3 bases, there was a span of 10 bases. CDR1 SGHRS and CDR2 YFSETQ come from the germline V gene. CDR3 amino acids: CASSLGRTHYEQYF. The CDR3 bases are TGCGCCAGCAGCTTGGGGCGGACCCACTACGAGCAGTACTTC.

This clonotype was seen repeatedly, ten times or more. V gene TRBV11-3 combines with J gene TRBJ2-1; D gene uncertain. The V end was cut by 3 bases, the J end by 8 bases, with 11 bases between. This CDR3 has 13 amino acids. The germline V gene encodes CDR1 SGHNT and CDR2 YENEEA. As DNA, the CDR3 is TGTGCCAGCAGCTTTATGGTGGGCGATGAGCAGTTCTTC. Residues: CASSFMVGDEQFF.

The chain combines TRBV7-9 with TRBJ2-5; D is possibly TRBD2 (7 bases). V lost 2 bases, J lost 3 bases, and 19 bases lay in between. Germline loops: CDR1 SEHNR, CDR2 FQNEAQ (reference sequence). The CDR3 totals 17 residues. In DNA form, the CDR3 reads TGTGCCAGCAGCTTATCCCGGGGCGGGGGCCGGGAAGAGACCCAGTACTTC. Translated, it gives CASSLSRGGGREETQYF.

The genes are TRBV13 and TRBJ2-7; 7 bases are shared with TRBD1. Germline values: CDR1 PRHDT, CDR2 FYEKMQ (reference sequence). The CDR3 is 15 residues long. V dropped 1 base and J dropped 11; count of bases not matched to a gene: 14. The CDR3 is CASSLARTGLSYEYF. The DNA for the CDR3 is TGTGCCAGCAGCTTAGCCAGGACAGGTCTCTCCTACGAGTACTTC.

This clonotype was seen many times. The rearrangement uses TRBV7-9 and TRBJ2-5, with TRBD1 identical over 7 bases. Germline-derived CDR1 and CDR2 are SEHNR and FQNEAQ (reference sequence). The V segment lost 4 bases and the J segment 2 bases; nucleotides outside the gene matches: 4. CDR3 length: 14 amino acids. This chain's CDR3 is CASSSPGQQETQYF. The CDR3 DNA sequence: TGTGCCAGCAGCTCGCCGGGACAGCAAGAGACCCAGTACTTC. The full variable domain, completed using reference TRBV7-9 and TRBJ2-5, is DTGVSQNPRHKITKRGQNVTFRCDPISEHNRLYWYRQTLGQGPEFLTYFQNEAQLEKSRLLSDRFSAERPKGSFSTLEIQRTEQGDSAMYLCASSSPGQQETQYFGPGTRLLVL.

The CDR3 loop reads CASSPGGRGGGTQYF. Here the CDR3 DNA reads TGTGCCAGCAGCCCCGGTGGCAGGGGGGGGGGTACGCAGTATTTT. The rearrangement links TRBV4-2 to TRBJ2-3; D may match TRBD1 or TRBD2 (7 bases each). The CDR3 is 15 amino acids. Germline lookup yields CDR1 LGHNA and CDR2 YNFKEQ. The V end lost 4 bases, the J end lost 8 bases, and 19 bases lay between the germline ends.

This clonotype was observed at least ten times. CDR3 in DNA: TGTGCCAGCAGCTCCGGACTAGCGGGAGGGCCTTACGAAGATACGCAGTATTTT. Translation gives CASSSGLAGGPYEDTQYF. The J gene is TRBJ2-3, the V gene TRBV28, with 15 positions matching TRBD2. V lost 6 bases and J lost 5; bases outside the gene matches: 12. Germline V gene lookup returns CDR1 MDHEN and CDR2 SYDVKM. The CDR3 contains 18 residues.

This clonotype is medium-sized in the sample. J is TRBJ2-2 and V is TRBV29-1; TRBD1 aligns across 10 bases. Germline CDR1 and CDR2: SQVTM and ANQGSEA. J gave up 4 bases and V 4 bases, and 6 bases lay outside the gene matches. This CDR3 contains 15 residues. CDR3 DNA sequence: TGCAGCGTTGGAGGCGGGACAGGGGTCACCGGGGAGCTGTTTTTT. It translates to CSVGGGTGVTGELFF.

In this sample, this clonotype turned up a few times. The gene calls are TRBV29-1 and TRBJ2-3; D is unresolved. The CDR3 is 13 amino acids. From germline, CDR1 is SQVTM and CDR2 ANQGSEA. Trimming cost V 8 bases and J 6 bases, with 18 bases left between them. The CDR3 spells CSPSQDLWDTQYF. CDR3 bases: TGCAGCCCATCGCAGGACCTCTGGGATACGCAGTATTTT.

This sequence joins TRBV7-9 and TRBJ2-5; D not resolved. The CDR3 extends over 12 amino acids. Germline V lookup: CDR1 SEHNR, CDR2 FQNEAQ (reference sequence). The V and J ends lost 5 bases and 6 bases respectively, with 10 bases between them. The CDR3 here is CASSPPSKTQYF. Here the CDR3 DNA reads TGTGCCAGCAGCCCGCCGAGTAAGACCCAGTACTTC.

This clonotype was found a few times. This chain links TRBV3-1 with TRBJ1-1; no clear D gene. The CDR3 has 11 amino acids. Germline V CDR1 and CDR2: LGHDT, YNNKEL (reference sequence). Trimming took off 0 bases at V and 7 bases at J, with 3 bases between the two ends. The CDR3 sequence: CASSQEGEAFF. Written as DNA, the CDR3 is TGTGCCAGCAGCCAAGAGGGTGAAGCTTTCTTT. The whole variable domain, filled in from reference TRBV3-1 and TRBJ1-1, reads DTAVSQTPKYLVTQMGNDKSIKCEQNLGHDTMYWYKQDSKKFLKIMFSYNNKELIINETVPNRFSPKSPDKAHLNLHINSLELGDSAVYFCASSQEGEAFFGQGTRLTVV.

This clonotype showed up many times. The chain has TRBV3-1 and TRBJ2-3, with 11 bases identical to TRBD2. CDR1 is LGHDT, CDR2 YNNKEL, per germline (reference sequence). J was trimmed by 4 bases and V by 0 bases; bases with no gene match: 15. This CDR3 has 20 amino acids. Here the CDR3 reads CASSQESWGLAEQLADTQYF. The CDR3, as DNA: TGTGCCAGCAGCCAAGAATCCTGGGGACTAGCGGAACAACTCGCAGATACGCAGTATTTT.

This clonotype was picked up a small number of times. This chain uses TRBV5-1 with TRBJ2-1; 11 nucleotides align to TRBD2. This CDR3 region has 15 residues. V trimming: 5 bases; J trimming: 3 bases; junction bases outside the gene matches: 4. CDR1 and CDR2 (germline): SGHRS, YFSETQ. CDR3 sequence: CASRPGLAGYNEQFF. Written as DNA, the CDR3 is TGCGCCAGCAGACCTGGACTAGCGGGCTACAATGAGCAGTTCTTC.

This clonotype was counted a few times. Relative to the germline gene, one junction end is altered; a read error may explain this. The chain employs TRBV18 and TRBJ1-1; TRBD1 might be the D (6 bases). Germline CDR1 KGHSH, CDR2 LQKENI. The CDR3 extends over 14 amino acids. The CDR3 protein is CASSPPSGSGANGF. The CDR3 region has the DNA TGTGCCAGCTCACCACCGAGCGGCTCAGGGGCTAACGGATTT.